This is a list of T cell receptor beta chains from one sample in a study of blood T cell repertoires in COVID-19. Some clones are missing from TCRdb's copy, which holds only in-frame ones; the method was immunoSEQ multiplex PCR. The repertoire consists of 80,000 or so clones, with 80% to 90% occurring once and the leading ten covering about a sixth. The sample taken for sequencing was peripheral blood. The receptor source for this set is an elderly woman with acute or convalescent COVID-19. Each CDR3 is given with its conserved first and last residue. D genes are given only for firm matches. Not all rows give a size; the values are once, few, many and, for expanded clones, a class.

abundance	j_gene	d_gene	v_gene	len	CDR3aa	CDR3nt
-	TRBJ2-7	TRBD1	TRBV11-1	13	CASSLGQTYEQYF	TGTGCCAGCAGCTTGGGACAGACCTACGAGCAGTACTTC
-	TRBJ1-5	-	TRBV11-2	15	CASSPGRAPNQPQHF	TGTGCCAGCAGCCCCGGCAGGGCCCCTAATCAGCCCCAGCATTTT
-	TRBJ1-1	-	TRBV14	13	CASSQFTVTEAFF	TGTGCCAGCAGCCAATTTACGGTCACTGAAGCTTTCTTT
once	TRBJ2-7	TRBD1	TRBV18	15	CASSPGQGAIYEQYF	TGTGCCAGCTCACCAGGACAGGGGGCAATTTACGAGCAGTACTTC
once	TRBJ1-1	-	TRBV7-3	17	CASSLTPSGLSNTEAFF	TGTGCCAGCAGCTTAACCCCGAGCGGACTATCGAACACTGAAGCTTTCTTT
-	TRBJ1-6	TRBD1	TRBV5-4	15	CASSFGTGRNSPLHF	TGTGCCAGCAGCTTCGGGACAGGGCGGAATTCACCCCTCCACTTT
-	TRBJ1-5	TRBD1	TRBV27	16	CASSRTEQGTNQPQHF	TGTGCCAGCAGCCGTACAGAACAGGGGACAAATCAGCCCCAGCATTTT
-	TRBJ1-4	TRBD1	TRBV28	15	CASSPPGQGGEKLFF	TGTGCCAGCAGTCCTCCGGGACAGGGTGGGGAAAAACTGTTTTTT
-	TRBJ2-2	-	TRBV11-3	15	CASSSGQTATGELFF	TGTGCCAGCAGCTCCGGACAGACAGCTACCGGGGAGCTGTTTTTT
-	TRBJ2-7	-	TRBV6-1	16	CASSEAGGGRLYEQYF	TGTGCCAGCAGTGAAGCTGGGGGGGGCCGACTCTACGAGCAGTACTTC
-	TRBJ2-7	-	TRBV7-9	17	CASSRGVFDRVRYEQYF	TGTGCCAGCAGCCGCGGGGTTTTCGACAGGGTAAGGTACGAGCAGTACTTC
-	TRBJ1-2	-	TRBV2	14	CASRRPLRGNGYTF	TGTGCCAGCCGGAGACCCCTCAGGGGTAATGGCTACACCTTC
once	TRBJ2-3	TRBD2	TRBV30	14	CAWRSLAGMRTQYF	TGTGCCTGGAGAAGTCTAGCGGGGATGCGTACGCAGTATTTT
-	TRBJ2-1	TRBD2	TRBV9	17	CASSYLPGTSGGDEQFF	TGTGCCAGCAGCTACCTACCTGGGACTAGCGGGGGGGATGAGCAGTTCTTC
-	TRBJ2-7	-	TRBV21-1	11	CAKAQSYEQYF	TGTGCGAAAGCCCAATCCTACGAGCAGTACTTC
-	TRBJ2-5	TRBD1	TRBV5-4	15	CASSLVGTGGETQYF	TGTGCCAGCAGCTTGGTCGGGACAGGGGGGGAGACCCAGTACTTC
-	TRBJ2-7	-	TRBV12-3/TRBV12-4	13	CASSLQQGYEQYF	TGTGCCAGCAGTTTACAACAGGGCTACGAGCAGTACTTC
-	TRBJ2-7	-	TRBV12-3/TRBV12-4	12	CASSSLALEQYF	TGTGCCAGCAGTTCCCTAGCGCTCGAGCAGTACTTC
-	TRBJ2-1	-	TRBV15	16	CATSLPVGGAWNEQFF	TGTGCCACCAGCCTCCCAGTGGGGGGGGCCTGGAATGAGCAGTTCTTC
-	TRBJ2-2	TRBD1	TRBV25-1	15	CASSVTGGYTGELFF	TGTGCCAGCAGTGTTACAGGGGGCTATACCGGGGAGCTGTTTTTT
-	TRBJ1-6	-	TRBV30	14	CAWSVRGLNSPLHF	TGTGCCTGGAGTGTTCGCGGCCTTAATTCACCCCTCCACTTT
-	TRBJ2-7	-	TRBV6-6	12	CASNPGAREQYF	TGTGCCAGCAACCCAGGGGCGCGCGAGCAGTACTTC
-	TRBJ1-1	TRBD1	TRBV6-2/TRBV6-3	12	CASTPQGGEAFF	TGTGCCAGCACCCCCCAGGGGGGTGAAGCTTTCTTT
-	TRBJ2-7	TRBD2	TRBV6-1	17	CASSVSGTSGGAYEQYF	TGTGCCAGCAGTGTTTCGGGGACTAGCGGGGGGGCCTACGAGCAGTACTTC
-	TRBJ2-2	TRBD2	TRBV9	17	CASSASASGGAVGELFF	TGTGCCAGCAGCGCCTCCGCTAGCGGGGGGGCGGTCGGGGAGCTGTTTTTT
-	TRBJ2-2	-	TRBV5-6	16	CASRKAGALNTGELFF	TGTGCCAGCAGAAAGGCGGGGGCCCTGAACACCGGGGAGCTGTTTTTT
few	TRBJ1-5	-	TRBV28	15	CASSLQGLANQPQHF	TGTGCCAGCAGTTTACAGGGGCTTGCAAATCAGCCCCAGCATTTT
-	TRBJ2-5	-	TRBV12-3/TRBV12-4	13	CASSPQEGFAQYF	TGTGCCAGCAGTCCTCAGGAAGGATTCGCCCAGTACTTC
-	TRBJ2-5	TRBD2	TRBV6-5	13	CASTPGGQETQYF	TGTGCCAGCACTCCGGGGGGACAAGAGACCCAGTACTTC
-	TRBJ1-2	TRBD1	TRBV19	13	CASSDRAGYGYTF	TGTGCCAGCTCGGACAGGGCTGGATATGGCTACACCTTC
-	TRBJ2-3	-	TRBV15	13	CATSKTSDLTQYF	TGTGCCACCAGCAAGACTAGTGATCTTACGCAGTATTTT
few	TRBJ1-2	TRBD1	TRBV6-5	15	CASVGGGTGRGGYTF	TGTGCCAGCGTGGGTGGAGGGACAGGTCGTGGTGGCTACACCTTC
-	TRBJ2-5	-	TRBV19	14	CASSILFFQETQYF	TGTGCCAGTAGTATTCTTTTCTTCCAAGAGACCCAGTACTTC
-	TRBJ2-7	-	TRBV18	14	CASSRDRSSYEQYF	TGTGCCAGCTCACGCGACAGAAGCTCCTACGAGCAGTACTTC
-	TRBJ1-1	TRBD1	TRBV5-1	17	CASSSQPQGAKNTEAFF	TGCGCCAGCAGCTCCCAACCACAGGGGGCTAAGAACACTGAAGCTTTCTTT
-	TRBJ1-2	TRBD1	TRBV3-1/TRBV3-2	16	CASSQGGQGGGYGYTF	TGTGCCAGCAGCCAAGGGGGACAGGGAGGGGGCTATGGCTACACCTTC
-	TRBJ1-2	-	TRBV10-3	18	CAISEKVSRTAYTAGYTF	TGTGCCATCAGTGAGAAAGTTTCGCGGACAGCCTACACCGCCGGCTACACCTTC
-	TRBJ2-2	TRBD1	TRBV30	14	CAGGQAVFTGELFF	TGTGCCGGGGGACAGGCCGTCTTCACCGGGGAGCTGTTTTTT
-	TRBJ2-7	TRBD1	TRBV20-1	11	CSCDRGHEQYF	TGCAGTTGCGACAGGGGCCACGAGCAGTACTTC
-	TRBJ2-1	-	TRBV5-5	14	CASSLSQGRDEQFF	TGTGCCAGCAGCTTGTCTCAGGGGAGGGATGAGCAGTTCTTC
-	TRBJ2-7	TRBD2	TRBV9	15	CASSVEAGGAYEQYF	TGTGCCAGCAGCGTAGAAGCGGGGGGGGCCTACGAGCAGTACTTC
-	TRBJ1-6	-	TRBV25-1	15	CASSEFLRGNSPLHF	TGTGCCAGCAGTGAATTTTTAAGGGGGAATTCACCCCTCCACTTT
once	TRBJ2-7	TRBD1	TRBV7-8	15	CASSHTGTGLGEQYF	TGTGCCAGCAGCCACACCGGGACAGGGTTGGGTGAGCAGTACTTC
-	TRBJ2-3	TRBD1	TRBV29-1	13	CSVKGQRPDTQYF	TGCAGCGTGAAGGGACAGCGCCCAGATACGCAGTATTTT
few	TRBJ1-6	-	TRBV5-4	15	CASSPGVSYNSPLHF	TGTGCCAGCAGCCCAGGGGTCTCCTATAATTCACCCCTCCACTTT
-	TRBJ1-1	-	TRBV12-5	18	CASGLPRGDLGLDTEAFF	TGTGCTAGTGGTTTGCCTCGGGGGGATCTGGGGCTGGACACTGAAGCTTTCTTT
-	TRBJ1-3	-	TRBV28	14	CASSLAKPGNTIYF	TGTGCCAGCAGTTTGGCCAAACCTGGAAACACCATATATTTT
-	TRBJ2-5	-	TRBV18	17	CASSPPFGRGYQETQYF	TGTGCCAGCTCACCACCCTTTGGACGGGGGTACCAAGAGACCCAGTACTTC